This T cell receptor beta chain appears in the sequencing data of a study of blood T cell repertoires in COVID-19. Study summary: Donors in the United States, Italy and Spain gave samples during acute or convalescent COVID-19. In each case, the material was cDNA or gDNA derived from T cells, B-cell-depleted T cells, or PBMCs.

Under the authors' procedure: Reference gene primer amplification yielded estimated nucleated cell counts. Assay: immunoSEQ multiplex PCR; the TCRdb copy retains only in-frame clones and omits some. That table supplies the V and J calls and clone size; D and trimming were determined from the DNA. Among approximately 44,000 clones listed, around four fifths were seen once. The germline CDR1 and CDR2 sequences are MNHEY and SVGAGI. The CDR3 loop spans 14 amino acids. V gave up 8 bases and J gave up 9 bases; unmatched junction bases: 6. The sample comprised peripheral blood. The sequence was collected from a human donor in a cohort sampled during active COVID-19. V is TRBV6-5 and J is TRBJ2-1; 14 bases match TRBD2. CDR3 nucleotide sequence: TGTGCCAGCGAGACTAGCGGGGGGGCCAGTGAGCAGTTCTTC. The encoded protein is CASETSGGASEQFF.